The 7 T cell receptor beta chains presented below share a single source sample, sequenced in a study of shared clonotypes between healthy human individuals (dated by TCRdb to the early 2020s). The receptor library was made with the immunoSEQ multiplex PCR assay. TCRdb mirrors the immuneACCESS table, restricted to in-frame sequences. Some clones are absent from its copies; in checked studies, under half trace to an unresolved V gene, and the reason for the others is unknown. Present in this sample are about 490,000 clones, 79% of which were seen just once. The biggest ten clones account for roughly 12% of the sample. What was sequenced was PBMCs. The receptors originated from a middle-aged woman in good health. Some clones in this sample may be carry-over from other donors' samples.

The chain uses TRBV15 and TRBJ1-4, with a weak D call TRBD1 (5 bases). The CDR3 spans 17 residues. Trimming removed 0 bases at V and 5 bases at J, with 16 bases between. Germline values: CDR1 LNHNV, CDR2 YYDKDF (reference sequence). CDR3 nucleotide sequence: TGTGCCACCAGCAGAGATAGCGGTGGGGCAGGGAATGAAAAACTGTTTTTT. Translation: CATSRDSGGAGNEKLFF.

The CDR3 DNA reads as TGTGCCAGTAGTGGGAGCGGGACAGGGGTCTCCGAGCAGTACTTC. This gives the protein CASSGSGTGVSEQYF. The V and J genes are TRBV19 and TRBJ2-7; 10 bases align to TRBD1. There are 15 residues in the CDR3. Germline-derived CDR1 and CDR2 are LNHDA and SQIVND (reference sequence). Losses at the gene ends were 5 bases for V and 6 bases for J; bases not matched to a gene: 10.

CDR3 DNA sequence: TGTGCTAGTGGTTTGAGACTAGCGGGAGGGCCGGGAACTGAGCAGTTCTTC. As protein: CASGLRLAGGPGTEQFF. V is TRBV12-5 and J is TRBJ2-1, with 14 bases aligning to TRBD2. Germline CDR1 and CDR2: LGHNT and FRNRAP. V lost 2 bases to trimming and J lost 9 bases; unmatched junction nucleotides: 9. This CDR3 spans 17 amino acids. Supplemented by reference TRBV12-5 and TRBJ2-1, the full variable domain reads DARVTQTPRHKVTEMGQEVTMRCQPILGHNTVFWYRQTMMQGLELLAYFRNRAPLDDSGMPKDRFSAEMPDATLATLKIQPSEPRDSAVYFCASGLRLAGGPGTEQFFGPGTRLTVL.

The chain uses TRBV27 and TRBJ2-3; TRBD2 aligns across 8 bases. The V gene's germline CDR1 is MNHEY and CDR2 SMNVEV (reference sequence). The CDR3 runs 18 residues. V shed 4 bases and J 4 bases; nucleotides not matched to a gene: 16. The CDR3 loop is CASSSPILVAGLPDTQYF. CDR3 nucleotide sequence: TGTGCCAGCAGTTCCCCGATTTTGGTAGCGGGGCTCCCAGATACGCAGTATTTT.

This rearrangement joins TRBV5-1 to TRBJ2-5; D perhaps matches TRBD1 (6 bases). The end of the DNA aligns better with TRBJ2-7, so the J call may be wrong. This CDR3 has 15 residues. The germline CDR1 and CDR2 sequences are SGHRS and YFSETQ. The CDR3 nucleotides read TGCGCCAGCAGGCAGAGGACAGATGGGGTCTACGAGCAGTACTTC. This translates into CASRQRTDGVYEQYF.

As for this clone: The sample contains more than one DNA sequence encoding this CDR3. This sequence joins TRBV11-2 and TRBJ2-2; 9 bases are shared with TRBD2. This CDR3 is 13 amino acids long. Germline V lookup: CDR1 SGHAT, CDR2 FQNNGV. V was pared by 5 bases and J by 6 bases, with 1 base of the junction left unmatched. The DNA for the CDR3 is TGTGCCAGCAGCCTAGCGGGGTCCGGGGAGCTGTTTTTT. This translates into CASSLAGSGELFF.

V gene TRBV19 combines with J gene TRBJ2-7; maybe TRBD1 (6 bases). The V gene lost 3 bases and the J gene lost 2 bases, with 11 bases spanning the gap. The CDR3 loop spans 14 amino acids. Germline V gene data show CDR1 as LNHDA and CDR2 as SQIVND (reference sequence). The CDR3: CASSIPGHPYEQYF. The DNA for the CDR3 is TGTGCCAGTAGTATCCCGGGACACCCCTACGAGCAGTACTTC.